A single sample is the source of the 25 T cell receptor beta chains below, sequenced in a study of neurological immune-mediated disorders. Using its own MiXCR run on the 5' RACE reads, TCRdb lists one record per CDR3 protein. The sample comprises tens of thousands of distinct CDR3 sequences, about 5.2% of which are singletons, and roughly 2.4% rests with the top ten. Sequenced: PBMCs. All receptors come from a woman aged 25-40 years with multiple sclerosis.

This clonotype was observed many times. CDR3 amino acids: CASSPNPGSGRNEQYF. The DNA of the CDR3 is TGTGCCAGTAGTCCGAACCCGGGGAGCGGGAGAAACGAGCAGTACTTC. This sequence joins TRBV19 and TRBJ2-7; 8 bases are a match to TRBD2. J lost 5 bases, V lost 5 bases, and 14 bases had no gene match. The CDR3 spans 16 residues. Germline V gene data show CDR1 as LNHDA and CDR2 as SQIVND (reference sequence). The whole variable domain, filled in from reference TRBV19 and TRBJ2-7, reads DGGITQSPKYLFRKEGQNVTLSCEQNLNHDAMYWYRQDPGQGLRLIYYSQIVNDFQKGDIAEGYSVSREKKESFPLTVTSAQKNPTAFYLCASSPNPGSGRNEQYFGPGTRLTVT.

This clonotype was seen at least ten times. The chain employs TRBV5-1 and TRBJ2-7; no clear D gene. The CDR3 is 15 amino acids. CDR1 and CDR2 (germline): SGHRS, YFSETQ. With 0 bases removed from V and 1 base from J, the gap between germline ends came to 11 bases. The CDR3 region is CASSLGPSISYEQYV. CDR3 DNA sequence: TGCGCCAGCAGCTTGGGTCCTTCTATATCCTACGAGCAGTACGTC.

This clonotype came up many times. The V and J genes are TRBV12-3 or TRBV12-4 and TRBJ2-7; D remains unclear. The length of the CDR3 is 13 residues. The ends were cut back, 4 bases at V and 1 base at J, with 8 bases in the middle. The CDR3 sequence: CASSWAASYEQYF. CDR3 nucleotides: TGTGCCAGCAGTTGGGCAGCTTCCTACGAGCAGTACTTC.

The CDR3 nucleotides are TGTGCCAGCAGTGAAATACAGGGGGCTAAAGCTTTCTTT. Its protein is CASSEIQGAKAFF. The chain employs TRBV2 and TRBJ1-1; 9 bases agree with TRBD1. V shed 2 bases, J shed 9 bases, and the junction held 4 bases outside the gene matches. CDR3 length equals 13 residues. CDR1 is SNHLY and CDR2 is FYNNEI in the germline V gene.

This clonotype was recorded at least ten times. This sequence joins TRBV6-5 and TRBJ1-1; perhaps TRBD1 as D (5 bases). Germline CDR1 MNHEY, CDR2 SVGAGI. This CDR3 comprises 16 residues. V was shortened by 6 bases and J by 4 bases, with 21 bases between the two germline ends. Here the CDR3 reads CASSKGFGGVSTEAFF. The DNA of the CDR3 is TGTGCCAGCAGCAAGGGGTTCGGGGGGGTTAGCACTGAAGCTTTCTTT.

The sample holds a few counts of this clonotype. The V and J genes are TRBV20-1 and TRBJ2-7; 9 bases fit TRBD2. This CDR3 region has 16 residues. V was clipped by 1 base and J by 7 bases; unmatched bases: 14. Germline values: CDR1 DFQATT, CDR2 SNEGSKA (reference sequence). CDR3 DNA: TGCAGTGCTAGAGCAAGCGGCGGGAGGGGATTTAGGGAGCAGTACTTC. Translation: CSARASGGRGFREQYF.

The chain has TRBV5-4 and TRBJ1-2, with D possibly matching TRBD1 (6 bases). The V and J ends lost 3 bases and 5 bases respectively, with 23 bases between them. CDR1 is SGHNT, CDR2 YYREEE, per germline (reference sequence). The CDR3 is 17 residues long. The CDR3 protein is CASSSGKGGNFGYGYTF. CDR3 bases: TGTGCCAGCAGCTCCGGGAAAGGGGGAAATTTTGGTTATGGCTACACCTTC.

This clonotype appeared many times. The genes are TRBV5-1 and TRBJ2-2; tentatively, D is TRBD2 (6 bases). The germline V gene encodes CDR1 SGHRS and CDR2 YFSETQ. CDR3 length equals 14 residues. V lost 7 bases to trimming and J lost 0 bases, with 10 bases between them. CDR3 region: CASRWDSNTGELFF. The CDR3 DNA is TGCGCCAGCCGATGGGACTCGAACACCGGGGAGCTGTTTTTT.

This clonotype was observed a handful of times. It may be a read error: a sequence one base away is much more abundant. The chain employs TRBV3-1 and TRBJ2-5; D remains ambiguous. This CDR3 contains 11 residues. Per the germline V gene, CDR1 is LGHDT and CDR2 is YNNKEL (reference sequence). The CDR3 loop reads CASSQEENQYF. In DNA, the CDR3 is TGTGCCAGCAGCCAAGAAGAGAACCAGTACTTC.

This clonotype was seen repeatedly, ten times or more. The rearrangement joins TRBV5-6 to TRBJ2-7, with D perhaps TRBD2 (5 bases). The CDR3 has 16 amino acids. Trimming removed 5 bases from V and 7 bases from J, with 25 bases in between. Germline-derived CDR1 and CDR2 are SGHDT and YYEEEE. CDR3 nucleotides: TGTGCCAGCAGTCTGAACCCTGGACTCCCGCGTGGGGAGCAGTACTTC. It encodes CASSLNPGLPRGEQYF.

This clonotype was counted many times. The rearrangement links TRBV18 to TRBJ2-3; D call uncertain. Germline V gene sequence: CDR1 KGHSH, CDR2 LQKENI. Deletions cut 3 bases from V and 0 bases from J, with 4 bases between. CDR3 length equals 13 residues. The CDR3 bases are TGTGCCAGCTCACCGGAGAGCACAGATACGCAGTATTTT. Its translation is CASSPESTDTQYF.

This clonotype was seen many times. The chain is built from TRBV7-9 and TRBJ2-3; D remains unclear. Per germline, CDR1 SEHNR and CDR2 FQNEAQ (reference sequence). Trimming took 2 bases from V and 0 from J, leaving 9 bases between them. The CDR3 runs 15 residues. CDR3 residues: CASSLITLSTDTQYF. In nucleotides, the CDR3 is TGTGCCAGCAGCTTAATTACGCTAAGCACAGATACGCAGTATTTT.

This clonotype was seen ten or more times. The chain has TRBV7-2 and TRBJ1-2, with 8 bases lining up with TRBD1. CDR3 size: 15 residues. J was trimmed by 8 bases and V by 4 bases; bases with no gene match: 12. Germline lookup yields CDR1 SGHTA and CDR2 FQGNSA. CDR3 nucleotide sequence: TGTGCCAGCAGCTATAAAGACAGGGGAATGGGGGGCTACACCTTC. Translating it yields CASSYKDRGMGGYTF. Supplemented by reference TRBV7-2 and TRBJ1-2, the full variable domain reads GAGVSQSPSNKVTEKGKDVELRCDPISGHTALYWYRQSLGQGLEFLIYFQGNSAPDKSGLPSDRFSAERTGGSVSTLTIQRTQQEDSAVYLCASSYKDRGMGGYTFGSGTRLTVV.

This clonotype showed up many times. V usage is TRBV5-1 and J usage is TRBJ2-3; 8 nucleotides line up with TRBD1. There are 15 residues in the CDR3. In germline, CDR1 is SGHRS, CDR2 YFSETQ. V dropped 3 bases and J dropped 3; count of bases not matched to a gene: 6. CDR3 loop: CASSSGQGSTDTQYF. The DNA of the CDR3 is TGCGCCAGCAGCTCCGGACAGGGCTCGACAGATACGCAGTATTTT. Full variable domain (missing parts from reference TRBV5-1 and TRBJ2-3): KAGVTQTPRYLIKTRGQQVTLSCSPISGHRSVSWYQQTPGQGLQFLFEYFSETQRNKGNFPGRFSGRQFSNSRSEMNVSTLELGDSALYLCASSSGQGSTDTQYFGPGTRLTVL.

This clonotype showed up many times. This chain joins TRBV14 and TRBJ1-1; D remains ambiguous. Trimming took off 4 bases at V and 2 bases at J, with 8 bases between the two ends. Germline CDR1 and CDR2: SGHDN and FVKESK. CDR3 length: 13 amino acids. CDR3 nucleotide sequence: TGTGCCAGCAGCCGAGAGTTAAACACTGAAGCTTTCTTT. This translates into CASSRELNTEAFF.

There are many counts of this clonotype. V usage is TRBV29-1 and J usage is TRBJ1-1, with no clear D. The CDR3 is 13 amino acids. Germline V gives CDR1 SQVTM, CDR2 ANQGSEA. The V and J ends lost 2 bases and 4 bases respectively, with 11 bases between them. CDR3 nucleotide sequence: TGCAGCGTTGAACTCCTACCAGGCACTGAAGCTTTCTTT. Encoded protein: CSVELLPGTEAFF.

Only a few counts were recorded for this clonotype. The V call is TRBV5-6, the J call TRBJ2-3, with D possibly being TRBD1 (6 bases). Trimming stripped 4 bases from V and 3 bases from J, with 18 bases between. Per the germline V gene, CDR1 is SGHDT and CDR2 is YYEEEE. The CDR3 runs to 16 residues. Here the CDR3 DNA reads TGTGCCAGCAGCGCCCAGGGGTATCGAGGAACAGATACGCAGTATTTT. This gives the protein CASSAQGYRGTDTQYF.

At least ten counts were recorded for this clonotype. CDR3 loop: CASSSGSAYNEQFF. For the CDR3, the DNA is TGCGCCAGCTCAAGCGGGAGTGCTTACAATGAGCAGTTCTTC. V gene TRBV5-1 combines with J gene TRBJ2-1; 8 nucleotides agree with TRBD2. The junction had 7 bases not matched to a gene; V was cut back by 7 bases and J by 4 bases. CDR1 is SGHRS and CDR2 is YFSETQ in the germline V gene. CDR3 length equals 14 residues.

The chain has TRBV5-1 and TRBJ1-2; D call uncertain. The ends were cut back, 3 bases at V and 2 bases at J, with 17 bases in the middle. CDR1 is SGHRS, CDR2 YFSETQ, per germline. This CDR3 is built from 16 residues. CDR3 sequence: CASSSTPGRSNYGYTF. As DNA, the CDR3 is TGCGCCAGCAGCTCCACACCGGGGAGGAGCAACTATGGCTACACCTTC.

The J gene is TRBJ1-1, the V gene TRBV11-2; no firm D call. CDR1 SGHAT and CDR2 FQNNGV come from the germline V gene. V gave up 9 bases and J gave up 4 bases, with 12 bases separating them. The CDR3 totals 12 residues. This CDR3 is CASLRTGTEAFF. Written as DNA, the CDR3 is TGTGCCAGTTTACGGACGGGCACTGAAGCTTTCTTT.

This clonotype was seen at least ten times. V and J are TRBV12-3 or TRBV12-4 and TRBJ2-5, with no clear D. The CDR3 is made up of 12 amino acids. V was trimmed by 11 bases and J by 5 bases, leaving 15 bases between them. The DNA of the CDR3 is TGTGCCCCCATATGGGGTTGGGAGACCCAGTACTTC. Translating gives CAPIWGWETQYF.

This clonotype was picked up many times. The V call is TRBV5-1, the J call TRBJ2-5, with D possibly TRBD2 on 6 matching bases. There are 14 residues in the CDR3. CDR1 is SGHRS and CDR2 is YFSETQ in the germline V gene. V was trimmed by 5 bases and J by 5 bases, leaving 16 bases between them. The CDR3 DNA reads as TGCGCCAGCAGTAGCGGTCCGAATGGCGAGACCCAGTACTTC. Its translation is CASSSGPNGETQYF.

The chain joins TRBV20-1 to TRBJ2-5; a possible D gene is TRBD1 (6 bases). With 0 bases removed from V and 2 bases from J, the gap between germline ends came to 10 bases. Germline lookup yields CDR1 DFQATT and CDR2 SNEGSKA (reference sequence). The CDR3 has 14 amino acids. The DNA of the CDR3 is TGCAGTGCTAGAGATACGGGACAACAAGAGACCCAGTACTTC. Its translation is CSARDTGQQETQYF.

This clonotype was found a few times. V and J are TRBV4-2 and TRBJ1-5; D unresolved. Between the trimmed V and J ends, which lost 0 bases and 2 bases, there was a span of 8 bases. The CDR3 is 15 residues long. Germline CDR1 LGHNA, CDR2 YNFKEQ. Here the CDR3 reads CASSQDPRRNQPQHF. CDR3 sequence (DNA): TGTGCCAGCAGCCAAGATCCCCGACGCAATCAGCCCCAGCATTTT.

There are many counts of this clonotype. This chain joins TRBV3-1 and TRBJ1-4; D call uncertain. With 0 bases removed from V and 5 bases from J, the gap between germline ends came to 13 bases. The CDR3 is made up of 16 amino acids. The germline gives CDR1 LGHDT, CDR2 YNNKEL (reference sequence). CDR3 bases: TGTGCCAGCAGCCAAGATGTAGAAGGCGAAAATGAAAAACTGTTTTTT. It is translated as CASSQDVEGENEKLFF.